This TCR beta chain appears in the sequencing data of a study of T cells in Graves' hyperthyroidism and ophthalmopathy. What was amplified from RNA transcripts were TCR beta CDR3 regions. HTBI primers were used for first-round RT-PCR of the TCR CDR3. One entry per CDR3 protein, called by TCRdb with MiXCR from the multiplex PCR reads. Of roughly 49,000 distinct CDR3 sequences in the sample, approximately 53% were seen once. J lost 4 bases, V lost 4 bases, and 9 bases had no gene match. The CDR3 spans 14 residues. Germline V gene data show CDR1 as SQVTM and CDR2 as ANQGSEA. Worth noting for this clonotype: The antigen is undetermined.

Graves' hyperthyroidism was deemed stable absent ophthalmopathy progression within 18 months. Orbital computed tomography and thyroid ultrasound, together with serum TRAb and thyroxine and clinical symptoms, were used for diagnoses. General observations from the study: From stable hyperthyroidism, ophthalmopathy was separated by a 13 V-J model.

This chain uses TRBV29-1 with TRBJ2-7; 8 positions match TRBD2. The sequencing sample was made of peripheral blood or thyroid tissue (not recorded which). This TCR came from a young man with Graves' hyperthyroidism. CDR3 in DNA: TGCAGCGTTGTCGGGGGGGCGGGAGGATACGAGCAGTACTTC. This translates into CSVVGGAGGYEQYF.